This T cell receptor (beta chain) derives from a study of OX40 agonist ivuxolimab in advanced cancers. Study as a whole: All patients had ivuxolimab intravenously every 2 weeks at 0.01 to 10 mg/kg.

Here immunoSEQ multiplex PCR was the method, and the copy in TCRdb shows in-frame clones only, minus some. Of tens of thousands of clones in the sample, about 83% are singletons; the top ten hold more than 13%. This clone rates as medium-sized. Germline V gene lookup returns CDR1 MNHNS and CDR2 SASEGT. The CDR3 has 15 amino acids. V was pared by 0 bases and J by 7 bases, with 13 bases between. The clonotype was recovered from an adult with an advanced solid tumor such as melanoma, head and neck, liver or kidney cancer. The chain links TRBV6-1 to TRBJ2-4; either TRBD1 or TRBD2 may supply D (7 bases each). The material was CD4+ or CD8+ T cells sorted from blood, obtained in a trial of the OX40 agonist ivuxolimab. This chain's CDR3 is CASSEAGGGANIQYF. CDR3 bases: TGTGCCAGCAGTGAAGCGGGAGGGGGCGCGAACATTCAGTACTTC.